Detailed here is one T cell receptor beta chain. This CDR3 is 16 amino acids long. Germline V gene data show CDR1 as MDHEN and CDR2 as SYDVKM. The trim removed 6 bases at V and 4 bases at J, leaving 6 bases unmatched. Clones were read by immunoSEQ multiplex PCR, and TCRdb kept only the in-frame ones, dropping some. The repertoire includes roughly 200,000 clones, about three quarters of them detected once, and roughly 8.8% sits in the top ten. These data are taken from a study of blood T cell repertoires in COVID-19. Study-wide background: The United States, Italy and Spain provided the acute and convalescent COVID-19 samples. Sample material is recorded as cDNA or gDNA derived from T cells, B-cell-depleted T cells, or PBMCs.

The J gene is TRBJ2-7, the V gene TRBV28; TRBD2 matches 16 bases. This receptor was obtained from a woman aged 50 to 65 with active or convalescent COVID-19. Sequencing used peripheral blood. CDR3 protein: CASSFPGLAGGYEQYF. Written as DNA, the CDR3 is TGTGCCAGCAGCTTCCCGGGACTAGCGGGAGGGTACGAGCAGTACTTC. The full variable domain, with the rest looked up from reference TRBV28 and TRBJ2-7, is DVKVTQSSRYLVKRTGEKVFLECVQDMDHENMFWYRQDPGLGLRLIYFSYDVKMKEKGDIPEGYSVSREKKERFSLILESASTNQTSMYLCASSFPGLAGGYEQYFGPGTRLTVT.